Each of the 26 T cell receptor beta chains below was sequenced from the same sample in a study of cytomegalovirus exposure and HLA in healthy donors. The PCR had 60 Vbeta and 13 Jbeta primers. Repertoires were generated with immunoSEQ multiplex PCR, while TCRdb's copy carries only in-frame clones and drops some. The data show more than 150,000 clones, 80% to 85% seen once. The specimen sequenced was PBMCs. These receptors were taken from a boy aged 2 to 10 in good health and CMV-seronegative.

The chain has TRBV4-1 and TRBJ2-7; D is possibly TRBD2 (7 bases). CDR1 is MGHRA and CDR2 is YSYEKL in the germline V gene. The CDR3 spans 16 residues. Trimming left V 4 bases short and J 3 bases short, with 19 bases between. The CDR3 is CASSPGGRGKFYEQYF. CDR3 DNA: TGCGCCAGCAGCCCCGGGGGGCGGGGAAAATTCTACGAGCAGTACTTC.

The chain combines TRBV7-8 with TRBJ2-3, with TRBD2 identical over 9 bases. The J segment lost 4 bases and the V segment lost 5 bases, leaving 16 bases of the junction unmatched. From germline, CDR1 is SGHVS and CDR2 FQNEAQ. The CDR3 totals 18 residues. Here the CDR3 DNA reads TGTGCCAGCAGCAGGATCTTCGGCGAGCGGGAGGATGCAGATACGCAGTATTTT. The encoded protein is CASSRIFGEREDADTQYF.

V and J are TRBV29-1 and TRBJ1-1; D may be TRBD1 (5 bases). The germline CDR1 and CDR2 sequences are SQVTM and ANQGSEA. This CDR3 spans 13 amino acids. Trimming removed 7 bases from V and 5 bases from J, with 17 bases in between. The CDR3 spells CSARITGGTEAFF. The DNA of the CDR3 is TGCAGCGCGAGGATTACCGGGGGGACTGAAGCTTTCTTT.

This clone was counted a few times. J is TRBJ2-1 and V is TRBV7-6; 8 nucleotides align to TRBD2. The CDR3 totals 15 residues. Unmatched junction bases numbered 5, after V lost 1 base and J lost 6 bases. Germline loops: CDR1 SGHVS, CDR2 FNYEAQ. The CDR3 here is CASSLVTRGGNEQFF. The CDR3 DNA reads as TGTGCCAGCAGCTTAGTTACCCGGGGGGGCAATGAGCAGTTCTTC.

This clone was recorded once. The rearrangement joins TRBV25-1 to TRBJ2-2, with D possibly TRBD2 on 6 matching bases. Germline values: CDR1 MGHDK, CDR2 SYGVNS. The CDR3 has 15 residues. This chain's CDR3 is CASRGGEANTGELFF. The CDR3 coding sequence is TGTGCATCCCGAGGCGGGGAGGCGAACACCGGGGAGCTGTTTTTT.

This rearrangement joins TRBV30 to TRBJ1-5; 10 nucleotides align to TRBD1. Losses at the gene ends were 2 bases for V and 5 bases for J; bases not matched to a gene: 6. This CDR3 has 15 residues. CDR1 and CDR2 from the germline V gene are GTSNPN and SVGIG (reference sequence). The CDR3 nucleotides read TGTGCCTGGAGTACTGGACAGGGGGGGCATCAGCCCCAGCATTTT. It encodes CAWSTGQGGHQPQHF.

This chain links TRBV30 with TRBJ2-1; D possibly corresponds to TRBD2 (6 bases). There are 11 residues in the CDR3. Per the germline V gene, CDR1 is GTSNPN and CDR2 is SVGIG (reference sequence). V was cut by 5 bases and J by 4 bases, with 6 bases left in between. CDR3 nucleotides: TGTGCCTGGGGGGGGTACAATGAGCAGTTCTTC. It yields the protein CAWGGYNEQFF.

This chain links TRBV28 with TRBJ2-7, with 12 nucleotides matching TRBD2. V trimming: 5 bases; J trimming: 6 bases; junction bases outside the gene matches: 8. Per germline, CDR1 MDHEN and CDR2 SYDVKM. The CDR3 spans 15 residues. The DNA of the CDR3 is TGTGCCAGCAGTCCGCCGACTAGCGGGAGTATCGAGCAGTACTTC. Protein sequence: CASSPPTSGSIEQYF. Using reference TRBV28 and TRBJ2-7 for the parts outside the CDR3, the full variable domain is DVKVTQSSRYLVKRTGEKVFLECVQDMDHENMFWYRQDPGLGLRLIYFSYDVKMKEKGDIPEGYSVSREKKERFSLILESASTNQTSMYLCASSPPTSGSIEQYFGPGTRLTVT.

This clone was recorded once. This chain joins TRBV6-1 and TRBJ2-7; tentative D call: TRBD1 (6 bases). The CDR3 loop spans 13 amino acids. V lost 8 bases to trimming and J lost 0 bases, with 11 bases between them. The germline V gene encodes CDR1 MNHNS and CDR2 SASEGT. CDR3 amino acids: CASQGLLSYEQYF. CDR3 DNA: TGTGCCAGCCAGGGGCTTCTCTCCTACGAGCAGTACTTC.

As regards this clone: A junction end diverges from the germline sequence, so it may reflect a read error. The gene calls are TRBV7-7 and TRBJ2-7; 8 bases align to TRBD1. Germline CDR1 is SSHAT and CDR2 is FNYEAQ (reference sequence). The CDR3 runs 15 residues. The CDR3 loop reads CASSLGLDRGHEQYF. The CDR3 nucleotides read TGTGCTAGCAGCTTAGGACTCGACAGGGGTCACGAGCAGTACTTC.

The chain recombines TRBV19 with TRBJ2-1, with a weak D call TRBD1 (5 bases). This CDR3 comprises 15 residues. Germline V CDR1 and CDR2: LNHDA, SQIVND (reference sequence). V was clipped by 3 bases and J by 6 bases, with 15 bases between them. CDR3 DNA: TGTGCCAGTAGTATTTCCCGACAGAGAAGCAATGAGCAGTTCTTC. It encodes CASSISRQRSNEQFF.

The genes are TRBV25-1 and TRBJ2-2; no clear D gene. In germline, CDR1 is MGHDK, CDR2 SYGVNS. Trimming stripped 0 bases from V and 0 bases from J, with 5 bases between. This CDR3 has 15 residues. The CDR3, as DNA: TGTGCCAGCAGTGAATATTTCGCGAACACCGGGGAGCTGTTTTTT. Its translation: CASSEYFANTGELFF.

The chain uses TRBV6-1 and TRBJ2-7, with a possible D match to TRBD1 (6 bases). The CDR3 loop spans 12 amino acids. Trimming stripped 2 bases from V and 7 bases from J, with 9 bases between. Germline lookup yields CDR1 MNHNS and CDR2 SASEGT. The CDR3 coding sequence is TGTGCCAGCAGTGAAACAGGGTTTGAGCAGTACTTC. Residues: CASSETGFEQYF.

This clone was counted only a few times. The rearrangement links TRBV10-3 to TRBJ1-3; D gene ambiguous. CDR1 ENHRY and CDR2 SYGVKD come from the germline V gene. The V gene lost 7 bases and the J gene lost 4 bases, with 14 bases spanning the gap. The CDR3 covers 14 residues. CDR3 nucleotides: TGTGCCATCAAGGCGGCCGAAGGAGGAAACACCATATATTTT. It translates to CAIKAAEGGNTIYF.

The chain links TRBV18 to TRBJ1-1, with D unclear. CDR1 is KGHSH, CDR2 LQKENI, per germline. The CDR3 loop spans 14 amino acids. Trimming cost V 5 bases and J 1 base, with 11 bases left between them. CDR3 in DNA: TGTGCCAGCTCAACGACGGGGTGGAACACTGAAGCTTTCTTT. Amino acids: CASSTTGWNTEAFF.

The rearrangement joins TRBV5-1 to TRBJ2-3; TRBD1 aligns across 8 bases. Germline V lookup: CDR1 SGHRS, CDR2 YFSETQ. This CDR3 has 15 residues. V was pared by 0 bases and J by 3 bases, with 3 bases of the junction left unmatched. The CDR3 DNA reads TGCGCCAGCAGCTTGGGACAGGGGAGGACAGATACGCAGTATTTT. Encoded protein: CASSLGQGRTDTQYF.

This rearrangement joins TRBV6-9 to TRBJ2-2; 15 nucleotides line up with TRBD2. This CDR3 contains 18 residues. J gave up 3 bases and V 6 bases, and 8 bases lay outside the gene matches. CDR1 and CDR2 (germline): MNHGY, SVAAGI. The CDR3 loop is CASRPGLAGGFDTGELFF. CDR3 sequence (DNA): TGTGCCAGCAGACCGGGACTAGCGGGAGGTTTCGACACCGGGGAGCTGTTTTTT.

The chain recombines TRBV5-1 with TRBJ1-1; 8 bases are a match to TRBD1. The germline V gene encodes CDR1 SGHRS and CDR2 YFSETQ. The CDR3 extends over 17 amino acids. The junction had 10 bases not matched to a gene; V was cut back by 3 bases and J by 0 bases. CDR3 sequence (DNA): TGCGCCAGCAGCTGGACCGGGACAGGCAGAATGAACACTGAAGCTTTCTTT. It translates to CASSWTGTGRMNTEAFF.

The chain links TRBV9 to TRBJ2-1; possibly TRBD1 for D (6 bases). The germline V gene has CDR1 SGDLS and CDR2 YYNGEE. The V end was cut by 0 bases, the J end by 6 bases, with 19 bases between. The CDR3 length is 17 residues. In DNA, the CDR3 is TGTGCCAGCAGCGTAGTGGCCCACAGGGCGGTTGCCAATGAGCAGTTCTTC. Protein product: CASSVVAHRAVANEQFF.

This clone was counted a few times. The rearrangement joins TRBV5-1 to TRBJ2-7; a weak D match, TRBD1 (6 bases). CDR1 is SGHRS and CDR2 is YFSETQ in the germline V gene. Trimming left V 0 bases short and J 4 bases short, with 14 bases between. The CDR3 is 15 amino acids. CDR3 nucleotides: TGCGCCAGCAGCTTGGTCCCTGCAGGGGCGTACGAGCAGTACTTC. Its translation: CASSLVPAGAYEQYF.

The genes are TRBV7-9 and TRBJ1-1; D unresolved. The CDR3 length is 13 residues. In germline, CDR1 is SEHNR, CDR2 FQNEAQ (reference sequence). Between the trimmed V and J ends, which lost 0 bases and 5 bases, there was a span of 7 bases. CDR3 sequence: CASSLALRTEAFF. DNA of the CDR3: TGTGCCAGCAGCTTAGCACTACGAACTGAAGCTTTCTTT.

The rearrangement uses TRBV27 and TRBJ1-1; D is perhaps TRBD1 (6 bases). From germline, CDR1 is MNHEY and CDR2 SMNVEV (reference sequence). V was trimmed by 5 bases and J by 4 bases, leaving 17 bases between them. CDR3 size: 15 residues. The CDR3 spells CASSPGRGGLTEAFF. CDR3 DNA: TGTGCCAGCAGTCCCGGGAGGGGGGGCCTCACTGAAGCTTTCTTT.

The chain carries TRBV19 and TRBJ2-1; 8 nucleotides agree with TRBD2. CDR1 LNHDA and CDR2 SQIVND come from the germline V gene (reference sequence). V lost 6 bases to trimming and J lost 7 bases; unmatched junction nucleotides: 8. The CDR3 length is 14 residues. CDR3 region: CASRLSGSGNEQFF. CDR3 coding DNA: TGTGCCAGTAGACTAAGCGGGAGCGGAAATGAGCAGTTCTTC.

This CDR3 reads CASSPTGETQYF. CDR3 in DNA: TGCGCCAGCAGTCCGACAGGGGAGACCCAGTACTTC. This sequence joins TRBV10-2 and TRBJ2-5, with 7 positions matching TRBD1. The CDR3 covers 12 residues. The ends lost 5 bases at V and 5 bases at J; junction bases unmatched: 2. Germline V CDR1 and CDR2: WSHSY, SAAADI.

V is TRBV7-9 and J is TRBJ1-4; 10 positions match TRBD1. This CDR3 is built from 15 residues. Losses at the gene ends were 5 bases for V and 5 bases for J; bases not matched to a gene: 5. Germline loops: CDR1 SEHNR, CDR2 FQNEAQ (reference sequence). CDR3 sequence (DNA): TGTGCCAGCAGCCCCGGGGACAGGGGCAATGAAAAACTGTTTTTT. The encoded protein is CASSPGDRGNEKLFF.

J is TRBJ1-5 and V is TRBV2; 7 bases are a match to TRBD1. The germline gives CDR1 SNHLY, CDR2 FYNNEI. V lost 1 base, J lost 2 bases, and 2 bases stayed unmatched. This CDR3 is 15 amino acids long. Written as DNA, the CDR3 is TGTGCCAGCAGTGAAGAAGGGGGCGGCAATCAGCCCCAGCATTTT. Amino acid sequence: CASSEEGGGNQPQHF.